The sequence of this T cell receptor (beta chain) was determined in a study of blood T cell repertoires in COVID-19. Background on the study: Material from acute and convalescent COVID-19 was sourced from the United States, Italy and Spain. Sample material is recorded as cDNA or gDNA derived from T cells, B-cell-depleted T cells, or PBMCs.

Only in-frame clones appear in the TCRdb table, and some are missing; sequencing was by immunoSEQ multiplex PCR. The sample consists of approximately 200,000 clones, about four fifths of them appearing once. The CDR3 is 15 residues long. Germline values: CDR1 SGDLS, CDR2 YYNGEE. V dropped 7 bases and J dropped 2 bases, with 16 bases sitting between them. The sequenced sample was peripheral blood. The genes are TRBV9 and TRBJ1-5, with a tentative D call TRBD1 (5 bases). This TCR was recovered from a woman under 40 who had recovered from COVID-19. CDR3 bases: TGTGCCAGCCGCGCGGGGGGGGGAGGCAATCAGCCCCAGCATTTT. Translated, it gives CASRAGGGGNQPQHF.